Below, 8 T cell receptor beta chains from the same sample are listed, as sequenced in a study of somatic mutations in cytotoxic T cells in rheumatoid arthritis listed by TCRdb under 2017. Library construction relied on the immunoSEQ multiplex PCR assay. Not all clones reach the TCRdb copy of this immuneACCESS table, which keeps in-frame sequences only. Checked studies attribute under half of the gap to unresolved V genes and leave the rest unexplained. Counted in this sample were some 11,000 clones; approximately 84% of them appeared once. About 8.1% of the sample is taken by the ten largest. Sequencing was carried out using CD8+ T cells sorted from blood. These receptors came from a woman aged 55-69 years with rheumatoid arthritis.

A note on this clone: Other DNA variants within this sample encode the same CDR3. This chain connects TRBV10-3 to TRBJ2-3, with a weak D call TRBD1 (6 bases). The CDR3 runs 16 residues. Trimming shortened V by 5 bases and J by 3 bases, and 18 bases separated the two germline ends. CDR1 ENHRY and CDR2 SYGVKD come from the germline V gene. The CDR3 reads CAISNSGELRTDTQYF. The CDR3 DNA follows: TGTGCCATCAGTAACTCAGGGGAATTGAGGACAGATACGCAGTATTTT.

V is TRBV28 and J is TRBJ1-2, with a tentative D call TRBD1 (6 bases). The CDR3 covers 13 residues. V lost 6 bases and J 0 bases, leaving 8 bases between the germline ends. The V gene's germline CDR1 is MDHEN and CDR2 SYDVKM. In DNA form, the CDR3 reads TGTGCCAGCAGGGACAGAGCTAACTATGGCTACACCTTC. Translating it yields CASRDRANYGYTF.

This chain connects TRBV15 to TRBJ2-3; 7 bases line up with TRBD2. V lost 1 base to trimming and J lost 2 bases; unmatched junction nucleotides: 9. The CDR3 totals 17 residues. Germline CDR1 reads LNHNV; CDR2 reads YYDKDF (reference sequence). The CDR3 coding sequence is TGTGCCACCAGCAGAGGGTTACTAGCGTCATACACAGATACGCAGTATTTT. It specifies CATSRGLLASYTDTQYF. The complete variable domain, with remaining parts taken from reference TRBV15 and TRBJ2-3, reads DAMVIQNPRYQVTQFGKPVTLSCSQTLNHNVMYWYQQKSSQAPKLLFHYYDKDFNNEADTPDNFQSRRPNTSFCFLDIRSPGLGDTAMYLCATSRGLLASYTDTQYFGPGTRLTVL.

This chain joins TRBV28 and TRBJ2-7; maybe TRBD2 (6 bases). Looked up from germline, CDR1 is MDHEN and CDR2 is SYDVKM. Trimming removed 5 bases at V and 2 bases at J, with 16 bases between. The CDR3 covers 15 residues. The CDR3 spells CASSRRGGITYEQYF. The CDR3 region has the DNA TGTGCCAGCAGTCGAAGGGGCGGGATCACCTACGAGCAGTACTTC.

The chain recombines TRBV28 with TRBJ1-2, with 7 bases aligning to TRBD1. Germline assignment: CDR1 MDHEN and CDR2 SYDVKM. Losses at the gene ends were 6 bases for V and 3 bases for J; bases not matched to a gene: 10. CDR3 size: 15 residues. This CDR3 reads CASRFRGWGDYGYTF. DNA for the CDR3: TGTGCCAGCAGATTCAGGGGGTGGGGTGACTATGGCTACACCTTC.

In nucleotides, the CDR3 is TGTGCCAGCAGCTTCATGGGGACAGGCTACGAGCAGTACTTC. Amino acid sequence: CASSFMGTGYEQYF. The rearrangement joins TRBV5-4 to TRBJ2-7; 8 nucleotides match TRBD1. The CDR3 runs 14 residues. CDR1 and CDR2 (germline): SGHNT, YYREEE (reference sequence). J lost 3 bases, V lost 2 bases, and 4 bases had no gene match.

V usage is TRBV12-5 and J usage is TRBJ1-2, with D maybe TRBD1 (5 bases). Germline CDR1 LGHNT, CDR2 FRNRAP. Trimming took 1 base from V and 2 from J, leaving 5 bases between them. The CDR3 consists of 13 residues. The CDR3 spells CASGLAGNYGYTF. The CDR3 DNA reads TGTGCTAGTGGTTTGGCAGGGAACTATGGCTACACCTTC.

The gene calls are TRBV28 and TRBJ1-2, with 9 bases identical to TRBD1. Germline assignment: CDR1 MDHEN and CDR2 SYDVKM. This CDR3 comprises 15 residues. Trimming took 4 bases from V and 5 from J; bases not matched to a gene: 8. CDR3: CASSSITGGTYGYTF. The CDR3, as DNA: TGTGCCAGCAGTTCCATCACAGGGGGCACTTATGGCTACACCTTC.